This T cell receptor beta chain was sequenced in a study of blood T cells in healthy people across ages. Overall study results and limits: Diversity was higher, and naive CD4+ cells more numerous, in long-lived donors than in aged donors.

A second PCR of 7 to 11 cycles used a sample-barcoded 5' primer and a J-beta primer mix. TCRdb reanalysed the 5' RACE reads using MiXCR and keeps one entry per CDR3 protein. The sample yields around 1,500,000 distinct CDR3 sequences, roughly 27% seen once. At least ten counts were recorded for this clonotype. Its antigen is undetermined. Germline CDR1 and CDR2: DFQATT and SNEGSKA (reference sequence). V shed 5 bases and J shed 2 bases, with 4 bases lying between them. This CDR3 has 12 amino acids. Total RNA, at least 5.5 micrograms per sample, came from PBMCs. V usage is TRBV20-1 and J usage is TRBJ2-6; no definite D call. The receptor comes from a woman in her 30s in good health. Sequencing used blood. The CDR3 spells CSASPGANVLTF. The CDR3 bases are TGCAGTGCTTCGCCTGGGGCCAACGTCCTGACTTTC.